Following are 19 T cell receptor beta chains from one sample sequenced in a study of identical twins. MiXCR, run by TCRdb on the 5' RACE reads, gives a single entry per CDR3 protein. Among 650,000 to 750,000 distinct CDR3 sequences, 21% were seen once, and the ten largest hold roughly 4.3%. The data were also submitted as part of a second study, on T cells expressing NK-cell markers.

Sequencing was carried out using PBMCs. All receptors derive from a woman between 18 and 30 years old in good health.

The chain recombines TRBV5-5 with TRBJ1-2, with a possible D match to TRBD1 (5 bases). Germline lookup yields CDR1 SGHKS and CDR2 YYEKEE (reference sequence). The CDR3 loop spans 14 amino acids. V gave up 3 bases and J gave up 3 bases, with 12 bases separating them. The chain's CDR3 is CASSWDGGYYGYTF. The CDR3 DNA reads TGTGCCAGCAGCTGGGACGGGGGGTACTATGGCTACACCTTC.

This clonotype was counted between two and nine times. The chain is built from TRBV3-1 and TRBJ2-3; D not resolved. From germline, CDR1 is LGHDT and CDR2 YNNKEL (reference sequence). CDR3 size: 14 residues. V lost 4 bases, J lost 4 bases, and 12 bases lay in between. The CDR3 DNA follows: TGTGCCAGCAGCCTGGTTTATATCGCAGATACGCAGTATTTT. Translation: CASSLVYIADTQYF.

This clonotype was seen more than once but under ten times. This chain connects TRBV7-2 to TRBJ1-5; 7 bases map to TRBD1. The CDR3 has 15 residues. Germline V gives CDR1 SGHTA, CDR2 FQGNSA. With 5 bases clipped from V and 7 bases from J, the junction kept 11 bases outside the gene matches. The CDR3 loop reads CASSPQPDRAQPQHF. CDR3 DNA: TGTGCCAGCAGCCCCCAGCCCGACAGGGCCCAGCCCCAGCATTTT.

This clonotype has more than one count but fewer than ten. This chain joins TRBV3-1 and TRBJ1-1, with D uncertain. The CDR3 is 15 residues long. V was pared by 4 bases and J by 0 bases, with 12 bases between. Germline values: CDR1 LGHDT, CDR2 YNNKEL (reference sequence). CDR3 amino acids: CASSRYMTMNTEAFF. CDR3 bases: TGTGCCAGCAGCCGCTATATGACCATGAACACTGAAGCTTTCTTT.

The chain carries TRBV5-1 and TRBJ1-1; 7 bases agree with TRBD1. The CDR3 contains 14 residues. V gave up 5 bases and J gave up 3 bases; unmatched junction bases: 7. The germline CDR1 and CDR2 sequences are SGHRS and YFSETQ. CDR3 sequence reads: CASSLSQGDTEAFF. The DNA for the CDR3 is TGCGCCAGCAGTTTATCTCAGGGGGACACTGAAGCTTTCTTT.

The sample holds many counts of this clonotype. This chain joins TRBV20-1 and TRBJ1-3; the D gene is possibly TRBD1 (5 bases). CDR1 is DFQATT, CDR2 SNEGSKA, per germline (reference sequence). The CDR3 runs to 13 residues. Trimming left V 2 bases short and J 2 bases short, with 7 bases between. CDR3 bases: TGCAGTGCTAGATCGGGGGCTGGAAACACCATATATTTT. Its translation: CSARSGAGNTIYF.

The rearrangement joins TRBV7-2 to TRBJ2-1; the D gene is possibly TRBD2 (5 bases). In germline, CDR1 is SGHTA, CDR2 FQGNSA. Trimming cost V 0 bases and J 6 bases, with 9 bases left between them. This CDR3 is 14 amino acids long. CDR3 nucleotides: TGTGCCAGCAGCTTAGCGGTGGCGGGCAATGAGCAGTTCTTC. As protein: CASSLAVAGNEQFF.

CDR3 in DNA: TGTGCCAGCTCGGCAGACTTTAACACTGAAGCTTTCTTT. Protein sequence: CASSADFNTEAFF. The gene calls are TRBV7-3 and TRBJ1-1; D unclear. Germline V gene lookup returns CDR1 SGHTA and CDR2 FQGTGA. Trimming left V 8 bases short and J 2 bases short, with 12 bases between. The CDR3 has 13 amino acids.

This clonotype was seen only a few times. The gene calls are TRBV5-5 and TRBJ2-7, with D unresolved. This CDR3 contains 14 residues. Germline CDR1 reads SGHKS; CDR2 reads YYEKEE (reference sequence). V dropped 4 bases and J dropped 9 bases, with 20 bases sitting between them. The CDR3 coding sequence is TGTGCCAGCAGCCGGGCCACCCCCTACGAGAGGCAGTACTTC. Translating it yields CASSRATPYERQYF.

The sample holds a few counts of this clonotype. The chain uses TRBV19 and TRBJ1-2; D unresolved. This CDR3 is built from 14 residues. Germline V lookup: CDR1 LNHDA, CDR2 SQIVND (reference sequence). Trimming pared 10 bases from V and 4 bases from J, leaving 19 bases between. The CDR3 DNA sequence: TGTGCCACGCATGTTGGAGCGGCCTCCTATGGCTACACCTTC. Its translation is CATHVGAASYGYTF.

The DNA for the CDR3 is TGTGCCAGCAGCGACAGGGGGATAGGTGGCTACACCTTC. It yields the protein CASSDRGIGGYTF. The chain uses TRBV6-6 and TRBJ1-2, with 9 bases identical to TRBD1. The V segment lost 6 bases and the J segment 7 bases; nucleotides outside the gene matches: 6. The CDR3 spans 13 residues. The V gene's germline CDR1 is MNHNY and CDR2 SVGAGI (reference sequence).

This clonotype was observed a handful of times. The genes are TRBV30 and TRBJ2-7, with D unclear. V lost 0 bases and J 4 bases, leaving 7 bases between the germline ends. The CDR3 has 12 amino acids. Germline CDR1 and CDR2: GTSNPN and SVGIG (reference sequence). Here the CDR3 DNA reads TGTGCCTGGAGTGTCTACCTGTACGAGCAGTACTTC. Translated, it gives CAWSVYLYEQYF.

This clonotype was counted only a few times. The chain couples TRBV12-3 or TRBV12-4 to TRBJ1-1; D is uncertain. CDR3 length: 14 residues. V was pared by 6 bases and J by 7 bases, with 18 bases between. This chain's CDR3 is CASSSFRVTVEAFF. DNA for the CDR3: TGTGCCAGCAGCTCATTCCGGGTCACGGTTGAAGCTTTCTTT.

CDR3 residues: CASTRTGVDYEQYF. The CDR3 bases are TGTGCCAGCACCAGAACGGGCGTGGACTACGAGCAGTACTTC. V usage is TRBV7-9 and J usage is TRBJ2-7, with D unresolved. The CDR3 runs 14 residues. With 7 bases removed from V and 3 bases from J, the gap between germline ends came to 16 bases. Germline values: CDR1 SEHNR, CDR2 FQNEAQ (reference sequence).

The J gene is TRBJ2-5, the V gene TRBV12-3 or TRBV12-4, with D perhaps TRBD2 (7 bases). This CDR3 spans 15 amino acids. V lost 3 bases to trimming and J lost 3 bases, with 14 bases between them. This CDR3 is CASSFVGAGEETQYF. DNA of the CDR3: TGTGCCAGCAGTTTTGTGGGGGCGGGAGAAGAGACCCAGTACTTC.

The V gene is TRBV12-3 or TRBV12-4, the J gene TRBJ2-3, with unresolved D. V was trimmed by 3 bases and J by 7 bases, leaving 8 bases between them. There are 12 residues in the CDR3. CDR3 sequence: CASSLSWNTQYF. CDR3 bases: TGTGCCAGCAGTTTGTCTTGGAATACGCAGTATTTT.

The chain links TRBV3-1 to TRBJ2-1, with 10 bases lining up with TRBD2. The CDR3 spans 18 residues. Per the germline V gene, CDR1 is LGHDT and CDR2 is YNNKEL (reference sequence). J gave up 0 bases and V 4 bases, and 9 bases lay outside the gene matches. CDR3 sequence: CASSRTSGVSSSYNEQFF. The CDR3 nucleotides are TGTGCCAGCAGCCGCACTAGCGGGGTTAGTAGCTCCTACAATGAGCAGTTCTTC.

This clonotype has more than one count but fewer than ten. The CDR3 DNA reads as TGTGCCAGCAGGAGACAGGGGGCTACCGGGGAGCTGTTTTTT. This codes for CASRRQGATGELFF. The chain employs TRBV25-1 and TRBJ2-2; TRBD1 aligns across 10 bases. CDR1 and CDR2 from the germline V gene are MGHDK and SYGVNS. CDR3 size: 14 residues. The V segment lost 6 bases and the J segment 5 bases; nucleotides outside the gene matches: 3. The full variable domain, with the rest looked up from reference TRBV25-1 and TRBJ2-2, is EADIYQTPRYLVIGTGKKITLECSQTMGHDKMYWYQQDPGMELHLIHYSYGVNSTEKGDLSSESTVSRIRTEHFPLTLESARPSHTSQYLCASRRQGATGELFFGEGSRLTVL.

This chain links TRBV7-2 with TRBJ1-3; D unresolved. Trimming cost V 2 bases and J 7 bases, with 6 bases left between them. Germline V CDR1 and CDR2: SGHTA, FQGNSA. This CDR3 spans 12 amino acids. DNA for the CDR3: TGTGCCAGCAGCTTACCCCCCAACACCATATATTTT. Its translation is CASSLPPNTIYF.